The 8 T cell receptor beta chains listed next were all sequenced from one sample in a study of T cell responses to AZD1222 COVID-19 vaccine (dated by TCRdb to the early 2020s). Library preparation was by the immunoSEQ multiplex PCR assay. The clones in this table, taken by TCRdb from immuneACCESS, are in-frame only. Not every clone is retained; where verified, under half of the shortfall comes from an unresolved V gene, and the cause of the rest is unknown. Counted in this sample were about 92,000 clones; roughly 91% of them appeared once. The leading ten clones occupy about 24% of the sample. Per the publication, the time point label means: baseline before first vaccination. The material sequenced was peripheral blood, taken on day 0 of AZD1222 vaccination. Receptor source: an adult in good health.

The CDR3 spells CASSFQGASPLHF. The CDR3 DNA follows: TGTGCCAGCAGCTTTCAGGGGGCGTCACCCCTCCACTTT. The chain has TRBV7-2 and TRBJ1-6; 8 nucleotides align to TRBD1. The germline CDR1 and CDR2 sequences are SGHTA and FQGNSA. The CDR3 contains 13 residues. J lost 10 bases, V lost 3 bases, and 2 bases had no gene match.

The V gene is TRBV5-1, the J gene TRBJ2-7; 9 nucleotides line up with TRBD2. J gave up 3 bases and V 4 bases, and 8 bases lay outside the gene matches. CDR1 is SGHRS, CDR2 YFSETQ, per germline. This CDR3 has 15 amino acids. CDR3 protein: CASSASSRGGYEQYF. The CDR3 DNA reads TGCGCCAGCAGCGCATCTTCGCGGGGGGGCTACGAGCAGTACTTC.

The rearrangement uses TRBV3-1 (or the pseudogene TRBV3-2) and TRBJ1-1; weak D call: TRBD1 (6 bases). This CDR3 is built from 14 residues. Trimming took off 3 bases at V and 3 bases at J, with 11 bases between the two ends. Germline V gives CDR1 LGHDT, CDR2 YNNKEL (reference sequence). For the CDR3, the DNA is TGTGCCAGCAGCCACTCGGGACACCACACTGAAGCTTTCTTT. Its protein is CASSHSGHHTEAFF.

The J gene is TRBJ2-1, the V gene TRBV5-1; 9 bases agree with TRBD2. CDR1 SGHRS and CDR2 YFSETQ come from the germline V gene. This CDR3 region has 15 residues. V lost 2 bases to trimming and J lost 2 bases; unmatched junction nucleotides: 2. Here the CDR3 reads CASSLGTSTYNEQFF. CDR3 nucleotide sequence: TGCGCCAGCAGCTTAGGGACTAGCACCTACAATGAGCAGTTCTTC.

This sequence joins TRBV13 and TRBJ2-3; TRBD1 might be the D (6 bases). V gave up 2 bases and J gave up 2 bases, with 17 bases separating them. This CDR3 is built from 17 residues. The germline V gene encodes CDR1 PRHDT and CDR2 FYEKMQ (reference sequence). CDR3 protein: CASSLYFAGAHTDTQYF. The CDR3 DNA reads as TGTGCCAGCAGCTTATACTTCGCAGGGGCGCACACAGATACGCAGTATTTT.

The J gene is TRBJ2-7, the V gene TRBV6-5, with D perhaps matching TRBD2 (5 bases). Deletions cut 3 bases from V and 0 bases from J, with 9 bases between. The CDR3 totals 14 residues. Germline V gene sequence: CDR1 MNHEY, CDR2 SVGAGI. The CDR3 DNA reads as TGTGCCAGCAGTTATTTAGGACTCTCCTACGAGCAGTACTTC. Protein product: CASSYLGLSYEQYF.

The rearrangement uses TRBV5-1 and TRBJ1-2; D is unclear. CDR3 length equals 14 residues. Trimming took 1 base from V and 7 from J, leaving 14 bases between them. Germline values: CDR1 SGHRS, CDR2 YFSETQ. In nucleotides, the CDR3 is TGCGCCAGCAGCTTGCAGGCCAGTTCGGCTGGCTACACCTTC. This encodes CASSLQASSAGYTF.

This clone was found a few times. The chain is built from TRBV2 and TRBJ1-3; possible D gene TRBD1, 5 bases. The germline gives CDR1 SNHLY, CDR2 FYNNEI. This CDR3 spans 13 amino acids. The V and J ends lost 4 bases and 7 bases respectively, with 11 bases between them. The CDR3 coding sequence is TGTGCCAGCAGTGGGGGCGGCCGGAACACCATATATTTT. It yields the protein CASSGGGRNTIYF.